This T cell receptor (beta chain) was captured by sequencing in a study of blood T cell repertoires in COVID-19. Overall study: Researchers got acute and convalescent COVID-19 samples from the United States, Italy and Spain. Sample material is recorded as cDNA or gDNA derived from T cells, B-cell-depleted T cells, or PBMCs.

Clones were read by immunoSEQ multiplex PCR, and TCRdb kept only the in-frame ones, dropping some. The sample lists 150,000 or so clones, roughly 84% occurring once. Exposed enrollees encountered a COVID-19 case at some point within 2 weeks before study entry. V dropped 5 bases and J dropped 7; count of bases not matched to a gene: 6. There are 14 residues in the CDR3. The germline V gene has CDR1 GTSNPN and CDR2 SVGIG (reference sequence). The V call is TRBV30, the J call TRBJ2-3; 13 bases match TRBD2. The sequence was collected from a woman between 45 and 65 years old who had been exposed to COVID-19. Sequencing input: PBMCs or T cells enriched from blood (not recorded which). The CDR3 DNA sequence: TGTGCCTGGGGACTAGCGGGAGCTTCGAATACGCAGTATTTT. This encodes CAWGLAGASNTQYF.